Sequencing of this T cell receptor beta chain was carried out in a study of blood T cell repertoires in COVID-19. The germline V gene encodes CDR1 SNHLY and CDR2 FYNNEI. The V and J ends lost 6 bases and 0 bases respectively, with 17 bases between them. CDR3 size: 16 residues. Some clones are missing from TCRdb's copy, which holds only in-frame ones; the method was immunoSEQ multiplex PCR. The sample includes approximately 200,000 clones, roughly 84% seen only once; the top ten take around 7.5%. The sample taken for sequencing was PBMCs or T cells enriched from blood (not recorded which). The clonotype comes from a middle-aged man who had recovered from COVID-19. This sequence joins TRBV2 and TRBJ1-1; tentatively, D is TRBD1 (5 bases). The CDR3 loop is CASRAGRGKLNTEAFF. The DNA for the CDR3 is TGTGCCAGCAGGGCGGGAAGGGGCAAGTTGAACACTGAAGCTTTCTTT.